Each of the 9 T cell receptor beta chains below was sequenced from the same sample in a study of blood T cells in healthy people across ages. The use of a sample-barcoded 5' primer and a J-beta primer mix characterized a second PCR of roughly 7 to 12 cycles. TCRdb recomputed calls from the 5' RACE reads with MiXCR, one row per CDR3 protein. Of about 1.5 million distinct CDR3 sequences listed, roughly 43% are singletons. Sequencing was performed on blood. Every receptor here comes from a woman aged 18-35 years in good health.

A few counts support this clonotype. CDR3 loop: CASNSPPGNQPQHF. CDR3 sequence (DNA): TGTGCCAGCAATTCCCCCCCGGGGAATCAGCCCCAGCATTTT. The chain links TRBV6-2 or TRBV6-3 to TRBJ1-5; D uncertain. V was trimmed by 7 bases and J by 4 bases, leaving 14 bases between them. The germline V gene has CDR1 MNHEY and CDR2 SVGEGT. This CDR3 is built from 14 residues.

This clonotype showed up just a few times. The chain carries TRBV6-5 and TRBJ2-5, with D perhaps TRBD2 (5 bases). Germline assignment: CDR1 MNHEY and CDR2 SVGAGI. V was trimmed by 5 bases and J by 5 bases, leaving 12 bases between them. This CDR3 region has 13 residues. CDR3 residues: CASSPWTAETQYF. The CDR3 region has the DNA TGTGCCAGCAGTCCCTGGACTGCGGAGACCCAGTACTTC.

The J gene is TRBJ2-5, the V gene TRBV24-1; the match to TRBD1 covers 8 bases. The CDR3 has 16 residues. Germline values: CDR1 KGHDR, CDR2 SFDVKD. The junction had 11 bases not matched to a gene; V was cut back by 4 bases and J by 5 bases. The CDR3, as DNA: TGTGCCACCAGTGAGGAAACAGGGGGAGTTTTGGAGACCCAGTACTTC. It translates to CATSEETGGVLETQYF.

This clonotype was seen only a few times. The V and J genes are TRBV5-1 and TRBJ2-1; 9 positions agree with TRBD2. Germline CDR1 and CDR2: SGHRS and YFSETQ. This CDR3 is 16 amino acids long. V shed 0 bases, J shed 3 bases, and the junction held 4 bases outside the gene matches. The DNA of the CDR3 is TGCGCCAGCAGCTTGGAGGCTAGCGGGATCTACAATGAGCAGTTCTTC. It codes for CASSLEASGIYNEQFF.

This rearrangement joins TRBV12-3 or TRBV12-4 to TRBJ2-7; 11 nucleotides agree with TRBD2. V lost 6 bases and J lost 0; bases outside the gene matches: 13. This CDR3 region has 18 residues. This CDR3 reads CASSRGVWGLADSYEQYF. For the CDR3, the DNA is TGTGCCAGCAGCCGGGGGGTTTGGGGACTAGCGGACTCCTACGAGCAGTACTTC.

About this clonotype itself: The junction does not match germline at one end; this may be a read error. The rearrangement uses TRBV29-1 and TRBJ2-1; 7 bases align to TRBD2. Per germline, CDR1 SQVTM and CDR2 ANQGSEA. The CDR3 has 13 residues. The CDR3: CSLERGVGNEQFF. The DNA for the CDR3 is TGCAGCCTTGAACGGGGGGTCGGCAATGAGCAGTTCTTC.

The V call is TRBV20-1, the J call TRBJ2-3; D tentatively fits TRBD1 or TRBD2 (7 bases each). This CDR3 has 18 residues. V was trimmed by 3 bases and J by 4 bases, leaving 26 bases between them. Germline CDR1 and CDR2: DFQATT and SNEGSKA (reference sequence). CDR3 region: CSARARTGMIAGADTQYF. The DNA for the CDR3 is TGCAGTGCTAGGGCTCGGACAGGAATGATTGCGGGAGCAGATACGCAGTATTTT.

This clonotype occurred a few times. The J gene is TRBJ1-1, the V gene TRBV28; tentative D call: TRBD1 (5 bases). The CDR3 has 14 amino acids. Trimming removed 8 bases at V and 3 bases at J, with 16 bases between. CDR1 MDHEN and CDR2 SYDVKM come from the germline V gene. The CDR3 protein is CASLIAGRYTEAFF. The DNA for the CDR3 is TGTGCCAGCCTCATTGCGGGGCGATACACTGAAGCTTTCTTT.

This clonotype was counted between two and nine times. This rearrangement joins TRBV29-1 to TRBJ1-4; D is ambiguous. Trimming left V 4 bases short and J 2 bases short, with 8 bases between. Germline-derived CDR1 and CDR2 are SQVTM and ANQGSEA. There are 13 residues in the CDR3. The CDR3 reads CSVVPGTNEKLFF. CDR3 DNA: TGCAGCGTTGTTCCGGGCACTAATGAAAAACTGTTTTTT.